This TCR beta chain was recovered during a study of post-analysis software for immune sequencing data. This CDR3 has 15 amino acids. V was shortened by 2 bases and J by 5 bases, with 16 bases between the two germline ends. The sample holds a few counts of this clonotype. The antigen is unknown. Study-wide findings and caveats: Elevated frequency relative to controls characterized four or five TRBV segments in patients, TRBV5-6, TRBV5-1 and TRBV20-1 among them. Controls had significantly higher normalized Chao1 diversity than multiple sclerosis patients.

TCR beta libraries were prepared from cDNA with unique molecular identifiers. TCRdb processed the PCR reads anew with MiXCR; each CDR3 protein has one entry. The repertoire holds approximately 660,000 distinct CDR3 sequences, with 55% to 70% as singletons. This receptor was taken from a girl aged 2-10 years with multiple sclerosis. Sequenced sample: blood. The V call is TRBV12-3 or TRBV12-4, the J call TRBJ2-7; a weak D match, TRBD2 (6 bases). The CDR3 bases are TGTGCCAGCAGTTTATTCGCGGGACCACCGGACGAGCAGTACTTC. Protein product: CASSLFAGPPDEQYF.